This TCR beta chain is from a study of identical twins (dated by TCRdb to about 2016). Describing the broader study: To test whether fetal clonotypes persist, this study deep-sequenced TCR alpha and beta repertoires from monozygotic twins, from unrelated adults of various ages, and from cord blood. To rule out contamination, the twin experiments were replicated at different times with different library preparation protocols.

V was cut back by 7 bases and J by 0 bases, leaving a gap of 11 bases between them. The germline V gene gives CDR1 as SQVTM and CDR2 as ANQGSEA. Including the terminal cysteine and phenylalanine, the CDR3 comprises 13 residues. Of the read, only the CDR3 DNA is kept; its 39 bases are in frame from base 1. Every donor in the study was a healthy Caucasian. The twin cohort comprised three pairs of female monozygotic twins, all aged roughly 18 to 30 years. Positive isolation kits from Invitrogen were used to isolate CD4+ and CD8+ T cell populations. The library came from 5' RACE. Sequenced using an Illumina HiSeq 2000. Template switching introduced a universal primer binding site; the final cDNA contained a unique molecular identifier, enabling accurate counting of TCR cDNA molecules. First-strand cDNA for TCR alpha and beta chains was synthesized from specific primers in the conserved constant-segment region. To control for contamination, every cDNA library was double barcoded, receiving both a SMART-Mk sample barcode and Illumina barcodes. Two successive PCR steps introduced TruSeq adapter sequences along with Illumina sample barcodes. Sequencing of the TCR alpha and beta cDNA libraries was done on the Illumina HiSeq platform using custom primers. The study's own analysis went as follows. Unique molecular identifiers were extracted from raw reads with MiGEC, and CDR3 positions were determined with MiXCR. For each individual, recombination models were inferred using an EM algorithm with the repgenHMM and IGoR tools. Shared clonotype analysis was performed with the tcR package in R, normalizing sharing by the product of cloneset sizes. Out-of-frame nonproductive sequences were analyzed to study raw recombination free of thymic and clonal selection effects. The public reads were run again by TCRdb, first through fastp at Q25 and then through MiXCR, and only productive beta chains were kept. Rows merge per CDR3 protein into single entries with the most common DNA and genes. These V and J calls originate from TCRdb's pipeline instead of the authors' own analysis. Counted in this sample were approximately 500,000 distinct CDR3 sequences; about 15% of them appeared once. Around 0.48% of the sample lies in the top ten.

Summary of the overall study and its limitations: Compared with coincidental sharing between unrelated individuals, out-of-frame TCR alpha sequences shared between twins showed an excess of sequences with low generation probability. Recombination models systematically underestimated out-of-frame TCR alpha sharing in monozygotic twins but agreed with sharing between unrelated individuals. Conclusions relied on cross-sectional statistical analysis, since the same donors could not be followed over many years. Invariant T cells such as MAIT and iNKT could partly confound zero-insertion analyses, although diverse VJ usage argued against such confounding for most clonotypes. Fewer insertions were carried by abundant cord blood beta clonotypes; a weaker similar trend was observed in young adult naive repertoires, while no such trend was observed in memory repertoires. A weaker excess of twin sharing was found in beta out-of-frame sequences because the signal-to-noise ratio was lowered by fewer shared sequences.

Regarding this clonotype: Its cognate antigen has yet to be identified. There are no base qualities to consult, and no much larger clone falls within one base.

These data were likewise used in another study, on yellow fever vaccine responses in identical twins. From that second study: According to the authors, in identical twins the way T cells responded to vaccination appeared partly convergent and partly personalized. The study precisely tracked vaccine-responding T cell clones in identical twins.

Sample: CD4+ T cells sorted from blood. The sequence derives from a woman between 18 and 30 years old in good health. This chain is built from TRBV29-1 and TRBJ2-3; the D call is tentative, TRBD1 or TRBD2, as each matches 5 bases. The DNA sequence reads TGCAGCGAAACTAGGGGAAGCACAGATACGCAGTATTTT. The encoded protein is CSETRGSTDTQYF.